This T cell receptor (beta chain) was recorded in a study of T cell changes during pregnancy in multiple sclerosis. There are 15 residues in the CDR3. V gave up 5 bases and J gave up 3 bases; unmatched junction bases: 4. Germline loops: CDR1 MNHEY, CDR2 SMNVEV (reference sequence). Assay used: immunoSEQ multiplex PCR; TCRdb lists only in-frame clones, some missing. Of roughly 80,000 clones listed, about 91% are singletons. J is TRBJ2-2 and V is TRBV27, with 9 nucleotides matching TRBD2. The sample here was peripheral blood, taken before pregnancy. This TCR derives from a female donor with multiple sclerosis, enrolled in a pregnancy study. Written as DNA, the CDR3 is TGTGCCAGCAGTGTTAGCGGGAGTCACACCGGGGAGCTGTTTTTT. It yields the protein CASSVSGSHTGELFF.